These 29 T cell receptor beta chains were sequenced from one sample in a study of prognosis after radiotherapy for stage I lung cancer. Researchers used two-round multiplex PCR to amplify TCR beta CDR3 starting from genomic DNA. Primers (each specific to one TRBV or TRBJ gene) were used in first-round PCR. TCRdb reprocessed the multiplex PCR reads via MiXCR and lists one record per CDR3 protein. The sample lists approximately 30,000 distinct CDR3 sequences; over 40% were seen once. The source was PBMCs, collected before or after stereotactic body radiation therapy (not recorded which). These receptors all stem from a donor over 45 with non-small cell lung cancer.

This clonotype was picked up many times. The chain uses TRBV5-6 and TRBJ2-2, with a weak D call TRBD1 (7 bases). Looked up from germline, CDR1 is SGHDT and CDR2 is YYEEEE. V dropped 4 bases and J dropped 4 bases, with 23 bases sitting between them. The CDR3 is 18 amino acids. In nucleotides, the CDR3 is TGTGCCAGCAGCCCACAAAACTTACAGGGGAGGAGCACCGGGGAGCTGTTTTTT. It codes for CASSPQNLQGRSTGELFF.

V usage is TRBV6-5 and J usage is TRBJ2-1; TRBD2 aligns across 8 bases. Germline V gene data show CDR1 as MNHEY and CDR2 as SVGAGI. This CDR3 spans 17 amino acids. J lost 4 bases, V lost 0 bases, and 8 bases had no gene match. CDR3 sequence: CASSYSGTGGIYNEQFF. The DNA of the CDR3 is TGTGCCAGCAGTTACTCGGGAACGGGAGGGATTTACAATGAGCAGTTCTTC.

Only one count was recorded for this clonotype. The chain recombines TRBV19 with TRBJ1-1; perhaps TRBD1 as D (6 bases). The CDR3 runs to 13 residues. With 4 bases removed from V and 6 bases from J, the gap between germline ends came to 12 bases. The germline V gene encodes CDR1 LNHDA and CDR2 SQIVND (reference sequence). The CDR3 spells CASSKRGHPEAFF. The CDR3 DNA reads as TGTGCCAGTAGTAAAAGGGGACACCCTGAAGCTTTCTTT.

V gene TRBV14 combines with J gene TRBJ1-1, with 7 bases identical to TRBD1. Germline V gives CDR1 SGHDN, CDR2 FVKESK. This CDR3 is 14 amino acids long. J gave up 5 bases and V 3 bases, and 6 bases lay outside the gene matches. The CDR3 loop is CASSHAGTVTEAFF. The CDR3 coding sequence is TGTGCCAGCAGCCACGCCGGGACAGTTACTGAAGCTTTCTTT.

There are many counts of this clonotype. The chain recombines TRBV20-1 with TRBJ2-3; 15 nucleotides agree with TRBD2. There are 16 residues in the CDR3. Germline V gene lookup returns CDR1 DFQATT and CDR2 SNEGSKA (reference sequence). V shed 5 bases and J 0 bases; nucleotides not matched to a gene: 3. CDR3: CSAGTSGRTSTDTQYF. The CDR3, as DNA: TGCAGTGCTGGGACTAGCGGGAGGACTAGCACAGATACGCAGTATTTT.

This clonotype was counted ten times or more. J is TRBJ2-3 and V is TRBV30, with TRBD2 matching 9 bases. CDR3 length: 15 amino acids. V was clipped by 1 base and J by 3 bases; unmatched bases: 5. In germline, CDR1 is GTSNPN, CDR2 SVGIG (reference sequence). The CDR3 DNA is TGTGCCTGGAGTGGCTTAGCGGGAGTTACAGATACGCAGTATTTT. Translating gives CAWSGLAGVTDTQYF. The full variable domain, rest sourced from reference TRBV30 and TRBJ2-3, is SQTIHQWPATLVQPVGSPLSLECTVEGTSNPNLYWYRQAAGRGLQLLFYSVGIGQISSEVPQNLSASRPQDRQFILSSKKLLLSDSGFYLCAWSGLAGVTDTQYFGPGTRLTVL.

Of note for this clonotype: This likely came from a read error, as a far larger clone is one base away. The J gene is TRBJ2-7, the V gene TRBV6-4; D possibly uses TRBD1 or TRBD2 (5 bases each). The CDR3 runs to 15 residues. CDR1 is MRHNA, CDR2 SNTAGT, per germline. Trimming took off 6 bases at V and 0 bases at J, with 15 bases between the two ends. CDR3 region: CASSNRDRSSYEQYF. The DNA of the CDR3 is TGTGCCAGCAGCAACCGGGACCGAAGCTCCTACGAGCAGTACTTC.

The chain uses TRBV28 and TRBJ2-7, with unresolved D. The CDR3 is 12 residues long. Germline values: CDR1 MDHEN, CDR2 SYDVKM. V lost 8 bases and J 5 bases, leaving 13 bases between the germline ends. The CDR3 reads CASGEWEHEQYF. The CDR3 nucleotides read TGTGCCAGCGGGGAATGGGAACACGAGCAGTACTTC.

This clonotype has ten or more counts. The gene calls are TRBV29-1 and TRBJ1-2; D not certain. Trimming cost V 4 bases and J 3 bases, with 9 bases left between them. The CDR3 totals 12 residues. Per germline, CDR1 SQVTM and CDR2 ANQGSEA. CDR3 sequence: CSVGKADYGYTF. The CDR3 DNA sequence: TGCAGCGTTGGTAAGGCTGACTATGGCTACACCTTC.

The chain links TRBV11-3 to TRBJ2-5; 10 bases align to TRBD2. The V and J ends lost 2 bases and 2 bases, in that order; junction bases with no gene match: 20. This CDR3 comprises 21 residues. The V gene's germline CDR1 is SGHNT and CDR2 YENEEA. As DNA, the CDR3 is TGTGCCAGCAGCTTAACTACCCCCTTAGCGGGAGGAAAGGGGGCGCAAGAGACCCAGTACTTC. The encoded protein is CASSLTTPLAGGKGAQETQYF.

By share, this clonotype ranks as medium-sized. The chain recombines TRBV11-3 with TRBJ1-1; D may be TRBD1 (6 bases). The CDR3 is 14 amino acids. Germline CDR1 reads SGHNT; CDR2 reads YENEEA. V was cut by 5 bases and J by 3 bases, with 13 bases left in between. CDR3 sequence: CASSQTGVYTEAFF. As DNA, the CDR3 is TGTGCCAGCAGCCAGACAGGAGTTTACACTGAAGCTTTCTTT.

This clonotype was observed a few times. This may be a read error: a much more frequent sequence differs by one nucleotide. V is TRBV3-1 and J is TRBJ2-7; no reliable D call. V dropped 1 base and J dropped 1 base, with 5 bases sitting between them. The V gene's germline CDR1 is LGHDT and CDR2 YNNKEL (reference sequence). CDR3 length: 13 amino acids. CDR3 sequence: CASSQGQSYEQYF. The CDR3 DNA is TGTGCCAGCAGCCAAGGCCAATCCTACGAGCAGTACTTC.

V is TRBV20-1 and J is TRBJ2-1; D gene uncertain. From germline, CDR1 is DFQATT and CDR2 SNEGSKA (reference sequence). V lost 3 bases to trimming and J lost 7 bases, with 7 bases between them. The CDR3 contains 11 residues. CDR3 sequence: CSARGWNEQFF. CDR3 DNA: TGCAGTGCTAGGGGGTGGAATGAGCAGTTCTTC.

This CDR3 is CASSDRFGYTF. The CDR3, as DNA: TGTGCCAGCAGTGACAGGTTCGGCTACACCTTC. The chain combines TRBV28 with TRBJ1-2, with D possibly being TRBD1 (6 bases). Trimming took 5 bases from V and 8 from J, leaving 9 bases between them. Germline lookup yields CDR1 MDHEN and CDR2 SYDVKM. The CDR3 extends over 11 amino acids.

This clonotype was counted at least ten times. This sequence joins TRBV5-1 and TRBJ2-7, with 8 nucleotides matching TRBD1. The germline V gene encodes CDR1 SGHRS and CDR2 YFSETQ. The CDR3 runs 15 residues. J was trimmed by 3 bases and V by 5 bases; bases with no gene match: 10. The CDR3 DNA sequence: TGCGCCAGCAGGGACGACAGGGGCTCCATCTACGAGCAGTACTTC. As protein: CASRDDRGSIYEQYF.

The rearrangement uses TRBV7-2 and TRBJ2-2; maybe TRBD2 (6 bases). This CDR3 is 16 amino acids long. Germline-derived CDR1 and CDR2 are SGHTA and FQGNSA. Trimming cost V 1 base and J 1 base, with 10 bases left between them. Written as DNA, the CDR3 is TGTGCCAGCAGCTTAGGCGGGGCTCGGAACACCGGGGAGCTGTTTTTT. It codes for CASSLGGARNTGELFF.

Turning to this clonotype: Since a far larger clone is one base different, this is likely a read error. This chain's CDR3 is CASSYSLGTGDRGDETQYF. CDR3 sequence (DNA): TGTGCCAGCAGTTACTCCTTGGGCACGGGGGACAGGGGAGATGAGACCCAGTACTTC. The chain uses TRBV6-2 or TRBV6-3 and TRBJ2-5; TRBD1 matches 10 bases. This CDR3 has 19 residues. Germline trimming cut 0 bases from V and 5 bases from J; bases unmatched to any gene: 15. The germline V gene encodes CDR1 MNHEY and CDR2 SVGEGT.

In this sample, this clonotype turned up many times. The J gene is TRBJ2-5, the V gene TRBV20-1, with 9 bases aligning to TRBD1. Germline V lookup: CDR1 DFQATT, CDR2 SNEGSKA (reference sequence). V lost 6 bases, J lost 4 bases, and 6 bases stayed unmatched. This CDR3 has 13 residues. In nucleotides, the CDR3 is TGCAGTGCAGGGACAGGGAGGGGAGAGACCCAGTACTTC. Protein product: CSAGTGRGETQYF.

In regard to this clonotype: No conserved phenylalanine or tryptophan is present at the end of the CDR3, so a read error is the likely explanation. The chain carries TRBV6-1 and TRBJ2-1; TRBD1 or TRBD2 may be the D gene (6 bases each). Per the germline V gene, CDR1 is MNHNS and CDR2 is SASEGT. The CDR3 has 15 residues. V lost 4 bases, J lost 10 bases, and 20 bases lay in between. CDR3 DNA sequence: TGTGCCAGCAGTGCACAGGGAGGCGGAAATATAGAGCAGTTCTTA. It is translated as CASSAQGGGNIEQFL.

In its sample, this clonotype was seen many times. This chain connects TRBV20-1 to TRBJ2-5; D tentatively fits TRBD1 or TRBD2 (5 bases each). The CDR3 is 15 residues long. The V gene lost 6 bases and the J gene lost 0 bases, with 17 bases spanning the gap. Germline values: CDR1 DFQATT, CDR2 SNEGSKA (reference sequence). The CDR3 region has the DNA TGCAGTGCCCATAAGGGGAGTTCTTACCAAGAGACCCAGTACTTC. This sequence encodes CSAHKGSSYQETQYF.

This clonotype was recorded many times. The chain links TRBV19 to TRBJ1-1; no reliable D call. This CDR3 has 14 residues. The germline V gene has CDR1 LNHDA and CDR2 SQIVND (reference sequence). The germline V and J ends were trimmed by 8 bases and 8 bases, with 21 bases remaining between them. The CDR3 protein is CASALFGTNSEAFF. In DNA, the CDR3 is TGTGCCAGTGCCCTGTTCGGCACCAACTCAGAAGCTTTCTTT.

This clonotype was recorded many times. The CDR3 reads CASSARGTDTQYF. The CDR3 DNA sequence: TGTGCCAGCAGTGCCCGGGGCACAGATACGCAGTATTTT. The chain recombines TRBV6-4 with TRBJ2-3; D unclear. V dropped 4 bases and J dropped 1 base, with 6 bases sitting between them. Germline V lookup: CDR1 MRHNA, CDR2 SNTAGT. There are 13 residues in the CDR3.

Concerning this clonotype: This likely stems from a read error, as it lies one base from a far larger clone. V usage is TRBV6-1 and J usage is TRBJ2-7, with TRBD2 as a possible D gene (6 bases). The V gene's germline CDR1 is MNHNS and CDR2 SASEGT. V lost 7 bases and J 5 bases, leaving 21 bases between the germline ends. The CDR3 has 15 residues. CDR3 bases: TGTGCCAGCATTTTGACTGATGGAGGGCCCCACGAGCAGTACTTC. It codes for CASILTDGGPHEQYF.

Ten or more counts support this clonotype. This chain uses TRBV9 with TRBJ2-2, with 11 bases matching TRBD2. The CDR3 has 17 residues. From germline, CDR1 is SGDLS and CDR2 YYNGEE. J gave up 3 bases and V 3 bases, and 7 bases lay outside the gene matches. CDR3 loop: CASSAPLAGGYTGELFF. In DNA form, the CDR3 reads TGTGCCAGCAGCGCCCCGCTAGCGGGAGGATACACCGGGGAGCTGTTTTTT.

Judged by abundance, this clonotype is large. V is TRBV28 and J is TRBJ2-7; D gene uncertain. Germline V gene data show CDR1 as MDHEN and CDR2 as SYDVKM. Trimming cost V 3 bases and J 3 bases, with 9 bases left between them. CDR3 size: 13 residues. In nucleotides, the CDR3 is TGTGCCAGCAGTTTCGGCCTAGACTACGAGCAGTACTTC. Residues: CASSFGLDYEQYF.

This clonotype showed up many times. This chain joins TRBV5-1 and TRBJ2-5; D uncertain. This CDR3 contains 14 residues. Trimming took 0 bases from V and 5 from J, leaving 11 bases between them. Germline CDR1 SGHRS, CDR2 YFSETQ. CDR3 in DNA: TGCGCCAGCAGCTTGGACCCGTCACCGGAGACCCAGTACTTC. Translating gives CASSLDPSPETQYF.

Relative to its sample, this clonotype is medium-sized. The chain employs TRBV5-1 and TRBJ2-2; TRBD2 agrees at 9 bases. The CDR3 is 17 residues long. Unmatched junction bases numbered 10, after V lost 1 base and J lost 6 bases. CDR1 is SGHRS and CDR2 is YFSETQ in the germline V gene. The CDR3 DNA is TGCGCCAGCAGCTTGATACGGACAGGCGGGGGGGCCGGGGAGCTGTTTTTT. Amino acid sequence: CASSLIRTGGGAGELFF.

The table lists this clonotype with many counts. This rearrangement joins TRBV27 to TRBJ2-1; D not resolved. V lost 7 bases, J lost 6 bases, and 22 bases lay in between. Germline-derived CDR1 and CDR2 are MNHEY and SMNVEV (reference sequence). This CDR3 has 16 amino acids. CDR3 sequence reads: CASTSMVRLVRNEQFF. The CDR3 DNA sequence: TGTGCCAGCACGTCGATGGTCCGGCTAGTCCGCAATGAGCAGTTCTTC.

This clonotype is medium-sized in the sample. The chain employs TRBV20-1 and TRBJ1-1, with D possibly being TRBD1 (6 bases). The CDR3 covers 12 residues. V gave up 1 base and J gave up 7 bases, with 10 bases separating them. The germline V gene has CDR1 DFQATT and CDR2 SNEGSKA (reference sequence). The CDR3 bases are TGCAGTGCTAGAGTTACAGGGATTGAAGCTTTCTTT. The encoded protein is CSARVTGIEAFF.